This T cell receptor beta chain was sequenced for a study of blood T cells in healthy people across ages. In germline, CDR1 is LGHNA, CDR2 YNFKEQ. The CDR3 is made up of 15 amino acids. Trimming cost V 4 bases and J 0 bases, with 10 bases left between them. Through a sample-barcoded 5' primer and a J-beta primer mix, a second PCR was run for 7 to 11 cycles. One entry per CDR3 protein results from TCRdb running MiXCR on the 5' RACE reads. The profile covers approximately 730,000 distinct CDR3 sequences, with about 55% appearing a single time and approximately 41% taken by the ten largest. This sequence was found in a man older than 75 in good health. Sequenced input: blood. V and J are TRBV4-2 and TRBJ2-1, with D unresolved. The CDR3 loop reads CASSPTASSYNEQFF. CDR3 DNA sequence: TGTGCCAGCAGCCCAACAGCGAGCTCCTACAATGAGCAGTTCTTC.